What follows describes a single T cell receptor (beta chain). Its specificity is unknown. The data are from a study of shared clonotypes between healthy human individuals. Whole-study results and caveats: As a rule, naive subsets had a larger estimated richness than memory subsets. Around 5% was the fraction of naive CD4 clonotypes found shared across four donors.

V was cut by 4 bases and J by 3 bases, with 13 bases left in between. CDR3 length: 14 amino acids. Germline CDR1 and CDR2: MNHNY and SVGAGI (reference sequence). Several immunoSEQ 96-well plates shared each subset's DNA, each plate a replicate. The repertoire was sequenced with immunoSEQ multiplex PCR; TCRdb's copy has only in-frame clones and lacks some. The sample carries approximately 700,000 clones, roughly 72% recorded once. Donors, without exception, were Caucasian adults residing in Nashville, Tennessee. The chain recombines TRBV6-6 with TRBJ2-7; no reliable D call. This sequence was found in a woman aged 30 to 39 in good health. Sample: memory CD4+ T cells sorted from blood. Subset specified: CD45RA-negative fraction. This chain's CDR3 is CASSFVKGNYEQYF. CDR3 coding DNA: TGTGCCAGCAGTTTTGTTAAGGGAAACTACGAGCAGTACTTC.